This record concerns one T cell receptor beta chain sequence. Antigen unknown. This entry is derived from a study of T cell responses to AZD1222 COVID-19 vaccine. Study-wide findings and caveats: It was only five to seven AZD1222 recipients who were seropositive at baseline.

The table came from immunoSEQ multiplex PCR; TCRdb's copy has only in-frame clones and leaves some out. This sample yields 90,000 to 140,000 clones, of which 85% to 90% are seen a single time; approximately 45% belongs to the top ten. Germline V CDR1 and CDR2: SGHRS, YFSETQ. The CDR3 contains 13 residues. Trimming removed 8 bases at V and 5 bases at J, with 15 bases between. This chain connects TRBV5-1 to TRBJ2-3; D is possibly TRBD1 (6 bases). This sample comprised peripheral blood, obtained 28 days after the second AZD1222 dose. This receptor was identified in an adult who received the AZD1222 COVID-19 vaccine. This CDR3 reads CASSQGIGDTQYF. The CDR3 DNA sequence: TGCGCCAGTTCACAGGGAATTGGAGATACGCAGTATTTT.